This T cell receptor (beta chain) was profiled in a study of response to subunit inactivated influenza vaccine. This clonotype turned up a few times. MiXCR, run by TCRdb on the RT-PCR reads, gives a single entry per CDR3 protein. The data contain hundreds of thousands of distinct CDR3 sequences, around 8% of them singletons. Germline-derived CDR1 and CDR2 are MNHEY and SMNVEV (reference sequence). The CDR3 extends over 13 amino acids. V was shortened by 3 bases and J by 8 bases, with 13 bases between the two germline ends. This receptor was identified in a man aged 45-69 years who received an inactivated influenza vaccine. Sample: PBMCs from blood, taken around 2 years after vaccination. V usage is TRBV27 and J usage is TRBJ1-1; tentatively, D is TRBD1 (5 bases). CDR3 coding DNA: TGTGCCAGCAGTTTCGAGGCGGGACGGGAAGCTTTCTTT. Translating it yields CASSFEAGREAFF.